Detailed here is one T cell receptor (beta chain). The CDR3 length is 14 residues. CDR1 MNHNS and CDR2 SASEGT come from the germline V gene. Unmatched junction bases numbered 5, after V lost 5 bases and J lost 4 bases. This entry comes from a study of human T cells and chemical hapten exposure. Unfractionated whole blood was the source from which total RNA was extracted. The library tagged individual cDNA molecules with unique molecular identifiers. One entry per CDR3 protein, called by TCRdb with MiXCR from the reads. The sample carries about 120,000 distinct CDR3 sequences, around 9% recorded once. This TCR was recovered from a human donor in good health. Some clones in this sample may be carry-over from other donors' samples. Sequencing was performed on whole blood. The gene calls are TRBV6-1 and TRBJ2-4; 7 positions agree with TRBD1. As DNA, the CDR3 is TGTGCCAGCAGTTGGGACAGAGAGAAAAACATTCAGTACTTC. Amino acids: CASSWDREKNIQYF.